The rows below give T cell receptor beta chains drawn from one sample of a study of blood T cell repertoires in COVID-19. Some clones are missing from TCRdb's copy, which holds only in-frame ones; the method was immunoSEQ multiplex PCR. Altogether about 26,000 clones are present, more than 85% being singletons, with the ten largest covering around 2%. The sample taken for sequencing was peripheral blood. Every receptor here comes from a human donor in a cohort sampled during active COVID-19. The CDR3 runs from the conserved cysteine through the conserved F or W. D genes are given only for firm matches. Size is stated for part of the rows, as once, few or many counts, or as a class when the clone is expanded.

D gene: TRBD1; V gene: TRBV28; clone size: NA; J gene: TRBJ1-2; CDR3 protein: CASRWGQPNYGYTF; CDR3 DNA: TGTGCCAGCAGATGGGGACAGCCCAACTATGGCTACACCTTC
D gene: NA; V gene: TRBV11-2; clone size: NA; J gene: TRBJ1-1; CDR3 protein: CASSGQGGTEAFF; CDR3 DNA: TGTGCCAGCTCGGGGCAGGGAGGGACTGAAGCTTTCTTT
D gene: NA; V gene: TRBV4-2; clone size: NA; J gene: TRBJ1-4; CDR3 protein: CASNTDRLNEKLFF; CDR3 DNA: TGTGCCAGCAACACGGACAGATTAAATGAAAAACTGTTTTTT
D gene: NA; V gene: TRBV30; clone size: NA; J gene: TRBJ1-3; CDR3 protein: CAWSSDSPSGNTIYF; CDR3 DNA: TGTGCCTGGAGTTCCGACAGCCCCTCTGGAAACACCATATATTTT
D gene: TRBD2; V gene: TRBV3-1/TRBV3-2; clone size: NA; J gene: TRBJ2-7; CDR3 protein: CASSLGLAGASSYEQYF; CDR3 DNA: TGTGCCAGCAGCCTGGGACTAGCGGGGGCCTCATCCTACGAGCAGTACTTC
D gene: NA; V gene: TRBV9; clone size: NA; J gene: TRBJ1-6; CDR3 protein: CASSPEGLNTYNSPLHF; CDR3 DNA: TGTGCCAGCAGCCCTGAGGGACTGAACACTTATAATTCACCCCTCCACTTT
D gene: TRBD2; V gene: TRBV25-1; clone size: NA; J gene: TRBJ2-1; CDR3 protein: CASSEYGVAGEKQFF; CDR3 DNA: TGTGCCAGCAGTGAATATGGGGTAGCGGGGGAAAAGCAGTTCTTC
D gene: TRBD1; V gene: TRBV6-5; clone size: NA; J gene: TRBJ2-5; CDR3 protein: CASRTDRGQETQYF; CDR3 DNA: TGTGCCAGCAGAACGGACAGGGGCCAAGAGACCCAGTACTTC
D gene: NA; V gene: TRBV6-5; clone size: NA; J gene: TRBJ2-7; CDR3 protein: CASRTTTGYEQYF; CDR3 DNA: TGTGCCAGCAGAACAACTACCGGCTACGAGCAGTACTTC
D gene: NA; V gene: TRBV18; clone size: NA; J gene: TRBJ1-1; CDR3 protein: CASSPQGKNTEAFF; CDR3 DNA: TGTGCCAGCTCACCGCAGGGAAAGAACACTGAAGCTTTCTTT
D gene: TRBD1; V gene: TRBV7-2; clone size: NA; J gene: TRBJ1-5; CDR3 protein: CASSLVDRANQPQHF; CDR3 DNA: TGTGCCAGCAGCTTAGTTGACAGGGCTAATCAGCCCCAGCATTTT
D gene: NA; V gene: TRBV29-1; clone size: NA; J gene: TRBJ2-7; CDR3 protein: CSVAGNALYEQYF; CDR3 DNA: TGCAGCGTCGCCGGGAATGCACTATACGAGCAGTACTTC
D gene: TRBD1; V gene: TRBV7-6; clone size: NA; J gene: TRBJ2-6; CDR3 protein: CASSLASGQGYGANVLTF; CDR3 DNA: TGTGCCAGCAGCTTAGCTTCGGGACAGGGGTATGGGGCCAACGTCCTGACTTTC
D gene: TRBD1; V gene: TRBV11-3; clone size: NA; J gene: TRBJ2-7; CDR3 protein: CASSRRDRAYEQYF; CDR3 DNA: TGTGCCAGCAGCCGGCGGGACAGGGCCTACGAGCAGTACTTC
D gene: TRBD1; V gene: TRBV6-5; clone size: NA; J gene: TRBJ1-5; CDR3 protein: CASSLNRGGNQPQHF; CDR3 DNA: TGTGCCAGCAGTTTAAACAGGGGAGGCAATCAGCCCCAGCATTTT
D gene: NA; V gene: TRBV5-1; clone size: NA; J gene: TRBJ2-1; CDR3 protein: CASSLGVGNEQFF; CDR3 DNA: TGCGCCAGCAGCTTGGGGGTCGGGAATGAGCAGTTCTTC
D gene: TRBD2; V gene: TRBV18; clone size: once; J gene: TRBJ2-3; CDR3 protein: CASSPLSGTSDTQYF; CDR3 DNA: TGTGCCAGCTCACCACTGAGCGGGACCTCAGATACGCAGTATTTT
D gene: NA; V gene: TRBV12-3/TRBV12-4; clone size: NA; J gene: TRBJ1-2; CDR3 protein: CASSFRGLDGYTF; CDR3 DNA: TGTGCCAGCAGTTTTCGGGGTTTGGATGGCTACACCTTC
D gene: TRBD1; V gene: TRBV7-9; clone size: NA; J gene: TRBJ2-2; CDR3 protein: CASSPSQGAGTGELFF; CDR3 DNA: TGTGCCAGCAGCCCGTCACAGGGGGCAGGCACCGGGGAGCTGTTTTTT
D gene: TRBD1; V gene: TRBV28; clone size: once; J gene: TRBJ2-7; CDR3 protein: CASTMTGSYEQYF; CDR3 DNA: TGTGCCAGCACCATGACAGGGTCCTACGAGCAGTACTTC
D gene: TRBD2; V gene: TRBV6-1; clone size: NA; J gene: TRBJ2-1; CDR3 protein: CASSEAFSGKYNEQFF; CDR3 DNA: TGTGCCAGCAGTGAAGCGTTCAGCGGGAAGTACAATGAGCAGTTCTTC
D gene: TRBD1; V gene: TRBV2; clone size: NA; J gene: TRBJ1-3; CDR3 protein: CASSESGRGSAGNTIYF; CDR3 DNA: TGTGCCAGCAGTGAATCGGGCAGGGGGAGTGCTGGAAACACCATATATTTT
D gene: TRBD1; V gene: TRBV7-9; clone size: NA; J gene: TRBJ1-4; CDR3 protein: CASSHRQGNEKLFF; CDR3 DNA: TGTGCCAGCAGCCATCGACAGGGGAACGAAAAACTGTTTTTT
D gene: TRBD1; V gene: TRBV27; clone size: once; J gene: TRBJ1-2; CDR3 protein: CASSGTRQTGGRGYTF; CDR3 DNA: TGTGCCAGCAGCGGCACCCGCCAGACAGGGGGCCGTGGCTACACCTTC
D gene: TRBD2; V gene: TRBV30; clone size: NA; J gene: TRBJ2-3; CDR3 protein: CAWSRGRNTDTQYF; CDR3 DNA: TGTGCCTGGAGTCGCGGGAGGAACACAGATACGCAGTATTTT
D gene: NA; V gene: TRBV19; clone size: once; J gene: TRBJ1-1; CDR3 protein: CASRTGITNTEAFF; CDR3 DNA: TGTGCCAGCAGAACAGGGATTACGAACACTGAAGCTTTCTTT